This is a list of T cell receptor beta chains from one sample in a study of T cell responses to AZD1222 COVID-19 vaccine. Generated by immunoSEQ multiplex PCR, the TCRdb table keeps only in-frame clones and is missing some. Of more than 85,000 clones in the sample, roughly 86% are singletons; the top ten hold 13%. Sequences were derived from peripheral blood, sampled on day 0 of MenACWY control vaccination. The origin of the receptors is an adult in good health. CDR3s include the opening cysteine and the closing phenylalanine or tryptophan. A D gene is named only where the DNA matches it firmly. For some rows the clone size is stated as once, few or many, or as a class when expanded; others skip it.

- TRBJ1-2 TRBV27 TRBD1 CASRGTGTNYGYTF TGTGCCAGCAGAGGGACAGGGACTAACTATGGCTACACCTTC
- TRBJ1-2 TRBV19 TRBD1 CARLWGTGDGYTF TGTGCCAGGTTATGGGGGACAGGGGATGGCTACACCTTC
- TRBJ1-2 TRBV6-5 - CASSSQGRGNYGYTF TGTGCCAGCAGTTCACAGGGTCGGGGGAACTATGGCTACACCTTC
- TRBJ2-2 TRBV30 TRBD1 CAWSVRGQPNTGELFF TGTGCCTGGAGTGTACGGGGACAGCCGAACACCGGGGAGCTGTTTTTT
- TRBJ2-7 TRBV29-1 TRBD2 CSVLRGLAGDEQYF TGCAGCGTCCTAAGGGGACTAGCGGGAGACGAGCAGTACTTC
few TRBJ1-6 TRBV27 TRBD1 CASSSQGAMNSPLHF TGTGCCAGCAGTTCCCAGGGGGCGATGAATTCACCCCTCCACTTT
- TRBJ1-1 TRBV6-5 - CASSVRNTEAFF TGTGCCAGCTCAGTGAGGAACACTGAAGCTTTCTTT
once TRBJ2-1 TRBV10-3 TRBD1 CAISGDRVVVNEQFF TGTGCCATCAGTGGGGACAGGGTGGTAGTCAATGAGCAGTTCTTC
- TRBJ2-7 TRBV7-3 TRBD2 CASSRGGGRVNEQYF TGTGCCAGCAGCCGGGGTGGCGGGAGAGTAAACGAGCAGTACTTC
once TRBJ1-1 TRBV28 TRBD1 CASSPDRGPNTEAFF TGTGCCAGCAGCCCGGACAGGGGCCCGAACACTGAAGCTTTCTTT
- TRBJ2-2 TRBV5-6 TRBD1 CASRNTWGQGNTGELFF TGTGCCAGCAGAAATACGTGGGGACAGGGGAACACCGGGGAGCTGTTTTTT
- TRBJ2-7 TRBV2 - CASKHGVDSVYEQYF TGTGCCAGCAAGCATGGGGTGGATAGTGTGTACGAGCAGTACTTC
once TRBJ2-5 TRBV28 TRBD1 CASRLNRDSQETQYF TGTGCCAGCAGGCTTAACCGGGACAGCCAAGAGACCCAGTACTTC
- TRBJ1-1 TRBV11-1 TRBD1 CASSWGQGPEAFF TGTGCCAGCAGCTGGGGACAGGGGCCTGAAGCTTTCTTT
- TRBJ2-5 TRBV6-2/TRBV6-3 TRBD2 CASSGGAMSGSEETQYF TGTGCCAGCAGCGGCGGGGCGATGAGCGGGAGTGAAGAGACCCAGTACTTC
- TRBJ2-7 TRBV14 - CASSQGTFPYEQYF TGTGCCAGCAGCCAAGGAACGTTTCCCTACGAGCAGTACTTC
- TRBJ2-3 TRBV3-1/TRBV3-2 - CASSPHAGAPGDTQYF TGTGCCAGCAGCCCCCATGCGGGTGCCCCTGGGGATACGCAGTATTTT
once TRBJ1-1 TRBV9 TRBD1 CASSFRGTDTEAFF TGTGCCAGCAGCTTCCGGGGGACAGACACTGAAGCTTTCTTT
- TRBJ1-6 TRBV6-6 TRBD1 CASSYTKGAQLSPLHF TGTGCCAGCAGTTATACAAAGGGGGCGCAACTGTCACCCCTCCACTTT
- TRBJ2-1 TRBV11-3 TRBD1 CASSLDQGGTGRNNEQFF TGTGCCAGCAGCTTAGATCAGGGGGGGACAGGGAGGAACAATGAGCAGTTCTTC
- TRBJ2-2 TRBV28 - CASRIGQSGELFF TGTGCCAGCAGGATAGGACAGTCCGGGGAGCTGTTTTTT
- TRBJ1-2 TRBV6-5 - CASSYEDNYGYTF TGTGCCAGCAGTTACGAGGATAACTATGGCTACACCTTC
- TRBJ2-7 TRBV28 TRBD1 CASSSPGTGTYEQYF TGTGCCAGCAGTTCTCCCGGGACAGGGACCTACGAGCAGTACTTC